The 7 T cell receptor beta chains presented below share a single source sample, sequenced in a study of cytomegalovirus exposure and HLA in healthy donors. Primers for the PCR totalled 60 Vbeta and 13 Jbeta. Generated by immunoSEQ multiplex PCR, the TCRdb table keeps only in-frame clones and is missing some. The data show some 200,000 clones, 81% seen once. What was sequenced was PBMCs. All receptors come from a middle-aged man in good health and CMV-seronegative.

This CDR3 reads CASSWDRAGNSPLHF. The CDR3 DNA reads as TGTGCCAGCAGTTGGGACAGAGCCGGTAATTCACCCCTCCACTTT. J is TRBJ1-6 and V is TRBV6-9; TRBD1 matches 7 bases. J lost 6 bases, V lost 4 bases, and 6 bases had no gene match. The CDR3 length is 15 residues. Germline lookup yields CDR1 MNHGY and CDR2 SVAAGI.

The rearrangement links TRBV6-5 to TRBJ1-2; D perhaps matches TRBD1 (5 bases). Germline assignment: CDR1 MNHEY and CDR2 SVGAGI. V lost 0 bases and J 4 bases, leaving 12 bases between the germline ends. The CDR3 extends over 15 amino acids. CDR3 sequence: CASSYSKGGVYGYTF. In DNA form, the CDR3 reads TGTGCCAGCAGTTACTCGAAGGGAGGGGTCTATGGCTACACCTTC.

This clone was seen a few times. V usage is TRBV5-1 and J usage is TRBJ1-1; 7 positions match TRBD1. The CDR3 length is 15 residues. Germline V gene lookup returns CDR1 SGHRS and CDR2 YFSETQ. V trimming: 3 bases; J trimming: 4 bases; junction bases outside the gene matches: 9. The CDR3 spells CASSYDTGARTEAFF. The DNA for the CDR3 is TGCGCCAGCAGCTATGACACAGGGGCCCGCACTGAAGCTTTCTTT.

The rearrangement uses TRBV19 and TRBJ1-5; D possibly corresponds to TRBD1 (5 bases). The CDR3 runs 16 residues. V was trimmed by 6 bases and J by 2 bases, leaving 17 bases between them. The germline gives CDR1 LNHDA, CDR2 SQIVND (reference sequence). The CDR3 loop reads CASRRGGLGGNQPQHF. The DNA of the CDR3 is TGTGCCAGTAGAAGGGGTGGGTTAGGAGGCAATCAGCCCCAGCATTTT.

The V call is TRBV4-3, the J call TRBJ1-2, with D uncertain. The V gene's germline CDR1 is LGHNA and CDR2 YSLEER. V was clipped by 3 bases and J by 4 bases, with 6 bases between them. CDR3 length: 12 residues. The DNA of the CDR3 is TGCGCCAGCAGCCAGTCAGGCTATGGCTACACCTTC. This codes for CASSQSGYGYTF.

The gene calls are TRBV29-1 and TRBJ2-7; D not certain. Trimming stripped 5 bases from V and 2 bases from J, with 13 bases between. The CDR3 loop spans 13 amino acids. Germline V gives CDR1 SQVTM, CDR2 ANQGSEA. DNA for the CDR3: TGCAGCGTTATACGTGGCCCACCCTACGAGCAGTACTTC. As protein: CSVIRGPPYEQYF.

This clone was recorded only once. This chain joins TRBV7-2 and TRBJ1-3; D not resolved. Germline V gene sequence: CDR1 SGHTA, CDR2 FQGNSA. Trimming stripped 7 bases from V and 1 base from J, with 14 bases between. This CDR3 has 15 amino acids. DNA for the CDR3: TGTGCCAGCACCGTAGACGAGGCGTCTGGAAACACCATATATTTT. Translation gives CASTVDEASGNTIYF.